This T cell receptor beta chain came from a study of human T cells and chemical hapten exposure. V gave up 6 bases and J gave up 0 bases, with 9 bases separating them. The CDR3 is made up of 14 amino acids. CDR1 and CDR2 (germline): SGHTA, FQGNSA. The time point here: pre-sensitization, week 0. Treatment indicated: therapeutic diphenylcyclopropenone sensitization with weekly scalp DPC. Each donor was an alopecia patient between 18 and 70 years of age who qualified for DPC. Total RNA was isolated from unfractionated whole blood. This clonotype has ten or more counts. TCRdb reanalysed the RACE reads using MiXCR and keeps one entry per CDR3 protein. The table has about 110,000 distinct CDR3 sequences, 10% to 15% seen once.

The clonotype comes from a woman aged 45-60 years with alopecia areata. Some clones in this sample may be carry-over from other donors' samples. Sequencing used whole blood, obtained in connection with sensitization to the hapten diphenylcyclopropenone (DPC). This chain connects TRBV7-2 to TRBJ1-3; D remains ambiguous. In DNA, the CDR3 is TGTGCCAGCAGTTTGGGGAACTCTGGAAACACCATATATTTT. Translation gives CASSLGNSGNTIYF.